The 20 T cell receptor beta chains reported below all come from one sample, sequenced in a study of tumor-infiltrating lymphocytes in primary liver carcinoma. TCR beta cDNA was prepared out of 500 ng total RNA by means of a constant-region primer. Three nested multiplex PCR rounds of slightly modified ARM-PCR generated TCR beta libraries. The first two PCR rounds used TRBV1-TRBV30 primers with a Cbeta primer, roughly 10 cycles each. TCRdb used MiXCR to reprocess the multiplex PCR reads, holding one entry per CDR3 protein. The sample holds more than 50,000 distinct CDR3 sequences; about three quarters are singletons and the top ten take about 26%. The tissue used was unsorted bulk material of roughly 17-34 mg. RNA and DNA were co-extracted from it with the AllPrep DNA/RNA mini kit. Input material: liver tumor tissue from sampling region 2. Noted subset: tumor region T2, inferior pole. The receptors originated from a middle-aged man with primary liver carcinoma and hepatitis B virus infection.

With respect to this clonotype: One end of the junction varies from germline; a read error may be responsible. The V and J genes are TRBV5-8 and TRBJ1-1, with TRBD1 matching over 12 bases. Per germline, CDR1 SGHTS and CDR2 YDEGEE. This CDR3 region has 18 residues. The CDR3 reads CASSLKGTGGPMNSEAFF. The CDR3 nucleotides read TGTGCCAGCAGCTTGAAGGGGACAGGGGGCCCTATGAACAGTGAAGCTTTCTTT.

The count of this clonotype is one. A single base separates this from a much larger clone, so it may be a read error. The chain combines TRBV28 with TRBJ2-6, with D hard to call. Trimming removed 9 bases from V and 2 bases from J, with 11 bases in between. CDR3 length: 14 residues. CDR1 and CDR2 (germline): MDHEN, SYDVKM. CDR3 region: CARIGRPGANVLTF. CDR3 bases: TGTGCCAGAATTGGCAGGCCTGGGGCCAACGTCCTGACTTTC.

About this clonotype itself: At one end, the junction sequence differs from germline, possibly due to a read error. The chain links TRBV6-5 to TRBJ2-4; D remains ambiguous. The CDR3 is 16 residues long. The germline gives CDR1 MNHEY, CDR2 SVGAGI. CDR3 in DNA: TGTGCCAGGAGTTTCGACCTAGATATAGCCAAAAACATTCAGTATTTC. It codes for CARSFDLDIAKNIQYF.

CDR3 coding DNA: TGTGCCAGCAGTTACACCTCTGATGCCAACGTCCTGACTTTC. It yields the protein CASSYTSDANVLTF. The chain combines TRBV6-2 or TRBV6-3 with TRBJ2-6; no reliable D call. Germline V lookup: CDR1 MNHEY, CDR2 SVGEGT. V was clipped by 2 bases and J by 7 bases, with 9 bases between them. The CDR3 length is 14 residues.

This clonotype was seen ten or more times. V is TRBV5-4 and J is TRBJ1-2, with 8 bases lining up with TRBD1. J lost 2 bases, V lost 3 bases, and 3 bases had no gene match. CDR1 is SGHNT, CDR2 YYREEE, per germline (reference sequence). There are 14 residues in the CDR3. The CDR3 here is CASSSGQGNYGYTF. As DNA, the CDR3 is TGTGCCAGCAGCTCTGGACAGGGAAACTATGGCTACACCTTC.

This clonotype was recorded at least ten times. The J gene is TRBJ2-5, the V gene TRBV29-1; D remains unclear. V lost 7 bases and J 2 bases, leaving 14 bases between the germline ends. This CDR3 contains 13 residues. Germline assignment: CDR1 SQVTM and CDR2 ANQGSEA. This CDR3 is CSGRRPNQETQYF. The CDR3 nucleotides read TGCAGCGGCCGCCGCCCGAATCAAGAGACCCAGTACTTC.

As concerns this clonotype: The junction departs from the called germline gene at one end, perhaps through a read error. The chain joins TRBV12-3 or TRBV12-4 to TRBJ2-5; D gene uncertain. The CDR3 contains 14 residues. The CDR3 sequence: CAGSLGHQVETQYF. In DNA, the CDR3 is TGTGCCGGCAGTTTAGGCCACCAGGTAGAGACCCAGTACTTC.

A remark on this clonotype: Germline is not matched at one junction end, which may reflect a read error. The chain links TRBV11-2 to TRBJ2-7; no clear D gene. This CDR3 has 14 residues. Per the germline V gene, CDR1 is SGHAT and CDR2 is FQNNGV. The CDR3 loop is CASILTDGAFEQHF. CDR3 DNA sequence: TGTGCCAGCATCTTAACCGACGGAGCCTTCGAGCAGCACTTC.

The chain uses TRBV12-3 or TRBV12-4 and TRBJ1-6, with 7 bases identical to TRBD1. The CDR3 totals 15 residues. DNA of the CDR3: TGTGCTAGCGATTCCACGACAGGGCGTAATTCACCCCTCCACTTT. Translating it yields CASDSTTGRNSPLHF.

The rearrangement links TRBV29-1 to TRBJ1-2; D unclear. This CDR3 has 11 residues. V dropped 7 bases and J dropped 6 bases, with 12 bases sitting between them. Germline CDR1 SQVTM, CDR2 ANQGSEA. The CDR3 DNA reads as TGCAGCGCTGCCCTGAACAATGGCTACACCTTC. Translating gives CSAALNNGYTF. Based on the CDR3 plus reference TRBV29-1 and TRBJ1-2, the full variable domain is SAVISQKPSRDICQRGTSLTIQCQVDSQVTMMFWYRQQPGQSLTLIATANQGSEATYESGFVIDKFPISRPNLTFSTLTVSNMSPEDSSIYLCSAALNNGYTFGSGTRLTVV.

A note on this clonotype: Sequence at one end of the junction differs from germline and may be a read error. V and J are TRBV11-2 and TRBJ2-7; D is unclear. This CDR3 is built from 13 residues. CDR1 and CDR2 from the germline V gene are SGHAT and FQNNGV. CDR3 region: CVSPKETSYEQYF. The CDR3 nucleotides read TGTGTCAGCCCCAAAGAGACGTCCTACGAGCAGTACTTC. Supplemented by reference TRBV11-2 and TRBJ2-7, the full variable domain reads EAGVAQSPRYKIIEKRQSVAFWCNPISGHATLYWYQQILGQGPKLLIQFQNNGVVDDSQLPKDRFSAERLKGVDSTLKIQPAKLEDSAVYLCVSPKETSYEQYFGPGTRLTVT.

The chain is built from TRBV11-2 and TRBJ2-7; TRBD2 matches at 14 bases. The ends lost 3 bases at V and 4 bases at J; junction bases unmatched: 11. Germline V gene sequence: CDR1 SGHAT, CDR2 FQNNGV. The CDR3 extends over 18 amino acids. CDR3 loop: CASSFFVGLAGGGYEQYF. The CDR3 region has the DNA TGTGCCAGCAGCTTTTTCGTTGGACTAGCGGGAGGAGGGTACGAGCAGTACTTC.

The chain is built from TRBV11-2 and TRBJ2-6; a weak D match, TRBD2 (6 bases). The CDR3 runs to 16 residues. Germline CDR1 and CDR2: SGHAT and FQNNGV. This chain's CDR3 is CVISLSRGRGANVLTF. DNA for the CDR3: TGTGTCATCAGCTTATCGCGGGGAAGGGGGGCCAACGTCCTGACTTTC.

This chain connects TRBV11-2 to TRBJ2-3, with D unclear. Looked up from germline, CDR1 is SGHAT and CDR2 is FQNNGV. V shed 4 bases and J shed 6 bases, with 11 bases lying between them. The CDR3 runs 13 residues. This CDR3 is CASSSITADTQYF. The DNA for the CDR3 is TGTGCCAGCAGCTCCATCACGGCGGATACGCAGTATTTT.

This clonotype was detected ten times or more. The V and J genes are TRBV29-1 and TRBJ2-2, with 7 bases that match TRBD1. V was clipped by 6 bases and J by 0 bases; unmatched bases: 13. Germline V gives CDR1 SQVTM, CDR2 ANQGSEA. The CDR3 loop spans 17 amino acids. CDR3 DNA sequence: TGCAGCGTCCTTGGCCTCCTCGGGACAGCGAACACCGGGGAGCTGTTTTTT. It is translated as CSVLGLLGTANTGELFF.

On this clonotype itself: It may be a read error: a sequence one base away is much more abundant. This chain uses TRBV24-1 with TRBJ2-5; 7 bases match TRBD1. With V trimmed by 2 bases and J by 4 bases, 9 bases remained unmatched. The CDR3 sequence is 16 residues long. Germline CDR1 KGHDR, CDR2 SFDVKD. CDR3 sequence: CATSDSRRDSRETQYF. The DNA of the CDR3 is TGTGCCACCAGTGATTCACGCCGGGACAGCCGAGAGACCCAGTACTTC.

As to this clonotype: The junction differs from germline at one of its ends, possibly a read error. The chain uses TRBV6-1 and TRBJ2-1; D remains unclear. CDR1 and CDR2 from the germline V gene are MNHNS and SASEGT. The CDR3 totals 15 residues. DNA for the CDR3: TGTGCCAGTATTTTCCGGGCCCTTTCCTATAATGAGCAGTTCTTC. It specifies CASIFRALSYNEQFF.

This clonotype was seen at least ten times. The V gene is TRBV4-1, the J gene TRBJ2-1, with TRBD2 matching 7 bases. With V trimmed by 1 base and J by 7 bases, 10 bases remained unmatched. Germline loops: CDR1 MGHRA, CDR2 YSYEKL. The CDR3 totals 16 residues. CDR3 loop: CASSQGEGMVVNEQFF. The CDR3 bases are TGCGCCAGCAGCCAAGGGGAGGGAATGGTTGTAAATGAGCAGTTCTTC.

The J gene is TRBJ1-2, the V gene TRBV29-1; D remains unclear. The germline CDR1 and CDR2 sequences are SQVTM and ANQGSEA. Trimming took 8 bases from V and 6 from J, leaving 13 bases between them. The CDR3 length is 11 residues. The CDR3, as DNA: TGCAGCTGGATATGGAAAAATGGCTACACCTTC. Protein sequence: CSWIWKNGYTF.

Concerning this clonotype: Given the absence of the conserved phenylalanine or tryptophan at the CDR3 end, a read error is likely. The DNA is left out, because the CDR3 cannot be placed on it with certainty; the CDR3 is given as TCRdb lists it. CDR3 loop: CATSTTGGNTGEPFL. The chain carries TRBV24-1 and TRBJ2-2; the tabulated D call, TRBD1, remains unverified against the DNA. CDR1 is KGHDR, CDR2 SFDVKD, per germline. The CDR3 contains 15 residues when both ends are counted.